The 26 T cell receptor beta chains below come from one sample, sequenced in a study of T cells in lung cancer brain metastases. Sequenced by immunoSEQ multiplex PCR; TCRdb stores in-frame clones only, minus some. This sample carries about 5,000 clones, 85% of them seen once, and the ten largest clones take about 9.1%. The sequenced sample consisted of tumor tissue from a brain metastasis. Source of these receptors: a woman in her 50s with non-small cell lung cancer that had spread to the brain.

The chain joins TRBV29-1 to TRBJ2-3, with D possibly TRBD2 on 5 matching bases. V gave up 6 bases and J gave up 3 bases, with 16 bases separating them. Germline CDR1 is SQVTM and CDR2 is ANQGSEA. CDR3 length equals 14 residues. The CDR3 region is CSVWLRAGTDTQYF. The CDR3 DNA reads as TGCAGCGTGTGGTTGAGGGCTGGGACAGATACGCAGTATTTT.

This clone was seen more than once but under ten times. Here the CDR3 reads CASSPVAGVQETQYF. The DNA of the CDR3 is TGTGCCAGCAGCCCGGTAGCGGGAGTCCAAGAGACCCAGTACTTC. This chain joins TRBV5-4 and TRBJ2-5; 9 bases line up with TRBD2. This CDR3 region has 15 residues. From germline, CDR1 is SGHNT and CDR2 YYREEE (reference sequence). With 4 bases clipped from V and 1 base from J, the junction kept 5 bases outside the gene matches.

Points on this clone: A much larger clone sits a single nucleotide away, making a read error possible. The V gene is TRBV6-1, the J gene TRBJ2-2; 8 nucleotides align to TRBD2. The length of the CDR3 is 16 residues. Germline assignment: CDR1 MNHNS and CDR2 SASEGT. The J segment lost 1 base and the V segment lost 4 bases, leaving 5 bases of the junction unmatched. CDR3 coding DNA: TGTGCCAGCAGTGGGGGACTAGTGGGGAACACCGGGGAGCTGTTTTTT. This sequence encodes CASSGGLVGNTGELFF.

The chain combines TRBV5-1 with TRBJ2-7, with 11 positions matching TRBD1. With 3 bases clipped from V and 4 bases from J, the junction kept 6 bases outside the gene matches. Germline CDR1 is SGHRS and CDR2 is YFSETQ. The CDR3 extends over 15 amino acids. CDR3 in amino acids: CASSSHGTGGYEQYF. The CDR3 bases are TGCGCCAGCAGCTCTCACGGGACAGGGGGATACGAGCAGTACTTC.

The CDR3 DNA reads as TGTGCCAGCAGCTTAGCGATGGGGGGTAGCAATCAGCCCCAGCATTTT. Residues: CASSLAMGGSNQPQHF. The genes are TRBV7-8 and TRBJ1-5; weak D call: TRBD1 (5 bases). Trimming shortened V by 0 bases and J by 0 bases, and 9 bases separated the two germline ends. The germline gives CDR1 SGHVS, CDR2 FQNEAQ. The CDR3 totals 16 residues.

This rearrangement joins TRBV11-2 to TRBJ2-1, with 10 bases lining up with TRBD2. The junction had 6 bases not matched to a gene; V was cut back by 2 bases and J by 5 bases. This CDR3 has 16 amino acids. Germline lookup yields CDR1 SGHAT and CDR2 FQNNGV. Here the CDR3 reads CASSLRGTSVNNEQFF. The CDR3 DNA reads TGTGCCAGCAGCTTACGAGGGACTAGCGTAAACAATGAGCAGTTCTTC.

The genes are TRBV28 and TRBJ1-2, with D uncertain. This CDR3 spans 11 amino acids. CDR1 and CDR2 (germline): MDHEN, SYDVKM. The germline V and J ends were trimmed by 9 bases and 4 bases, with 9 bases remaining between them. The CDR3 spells CASASSYGYTF. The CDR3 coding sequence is TGTGCCAGTGCTTCGAGCTATGGCTACACCTTC.

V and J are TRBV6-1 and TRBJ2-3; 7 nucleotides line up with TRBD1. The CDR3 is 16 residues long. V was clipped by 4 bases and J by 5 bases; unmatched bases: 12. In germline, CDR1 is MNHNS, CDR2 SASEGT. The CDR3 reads CASSGRLGQAGDTQYF. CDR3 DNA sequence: TGTGCCAGCAGTGGACGGTTAGGACAGGCGGGAGATACGCAGTATTTT.

DNA of the CDR3: TGTGCCAGCAGCCCAGGACAGGGGGCTGACGGGGAGCTGTTTTTT. Translating it yields CASSPGQGADGELFF. The V call is TRBV7-9, the J call TRBJ2-2, with TRBD1 identical over 11 bases. The J segment lost 7 bases and the V segment lost 5 bases, leaving 6 bases of the junction unmatched. The CDR3 is made up of 15 amino acids. CDR1 is SEHNR, CDR2 FQNEAQ, per germline (reference sequence).

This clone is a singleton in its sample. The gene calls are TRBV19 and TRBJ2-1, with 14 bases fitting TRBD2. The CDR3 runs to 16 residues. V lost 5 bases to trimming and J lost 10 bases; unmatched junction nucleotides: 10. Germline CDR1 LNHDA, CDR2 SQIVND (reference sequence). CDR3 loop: CASSPLTSGRVREQFF. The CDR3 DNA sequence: TGTGCCAGTAGTCCGCTGACTAGCGGGAGGGTAAGGGAGCAGTTCTTC.

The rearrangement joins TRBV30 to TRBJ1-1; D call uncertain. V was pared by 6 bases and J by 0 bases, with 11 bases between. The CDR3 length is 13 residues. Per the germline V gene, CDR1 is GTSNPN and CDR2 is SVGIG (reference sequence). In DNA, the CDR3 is TGTGCCTGTTTGGCAGTATTGAACACTGAAGCTTTCTTT. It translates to CACLAVLNTEAFF.

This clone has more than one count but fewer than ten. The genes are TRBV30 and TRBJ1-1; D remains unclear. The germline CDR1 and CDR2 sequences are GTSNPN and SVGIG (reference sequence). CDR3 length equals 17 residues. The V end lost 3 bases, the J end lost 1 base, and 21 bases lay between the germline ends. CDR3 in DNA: TGTGCCTGGAGCGCTTGGAGACCCGATTTTAAGAACACTGAAGCTTTCTTT. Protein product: CAWSAWRPDFKNTEAFF.

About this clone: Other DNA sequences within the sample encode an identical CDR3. The DNA for the CDR3 is TGTGCCAGCTCCCCCCTGGTAGCCCTCGAAGAGACCCAGTACTTC. It translates to CASSPLVALEETQYF. The chain employs TRBV18 and TRBJ2-5; D not resolved. This CDR3 spans 15 amino acids. Germline V gives CDR1 KGHSH, CDR2 LQKENI. Trimming cost V 6 bases and J 3 bases, with 17 bases left between them.

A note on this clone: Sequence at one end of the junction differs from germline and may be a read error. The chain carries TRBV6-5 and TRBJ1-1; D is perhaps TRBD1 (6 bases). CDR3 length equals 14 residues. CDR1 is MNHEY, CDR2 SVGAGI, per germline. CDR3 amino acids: CASSQQGLKTEAFF. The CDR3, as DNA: TGTGCCAGCAGTCAACAGGGTCTGAAGACTGAAGCTTTCTTT.

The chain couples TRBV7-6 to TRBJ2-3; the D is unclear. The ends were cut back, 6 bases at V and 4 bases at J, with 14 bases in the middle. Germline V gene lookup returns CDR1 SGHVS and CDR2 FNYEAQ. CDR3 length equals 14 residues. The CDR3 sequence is CASRPLLPPDTQYF. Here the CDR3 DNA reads TGTGCCAGCAGACCCCTCTTGCCGCCAGATACGCAGTATTTT. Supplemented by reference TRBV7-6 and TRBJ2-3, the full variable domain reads GAGVSQSPRYKVTKRGQDVALRCDPISGHVSLYWYRQALGQGPEFLTYFNYEAQQDKSGLPNDRFSAERPEGSISTLTIQRTEQRDSAMYRCASRPLLPPDTQYFGPGTRLTVL.

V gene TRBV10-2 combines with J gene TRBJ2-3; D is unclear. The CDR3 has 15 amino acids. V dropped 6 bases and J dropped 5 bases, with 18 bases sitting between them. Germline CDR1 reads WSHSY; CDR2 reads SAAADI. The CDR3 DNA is TGCGCCAGCAGAGTTAAGAGCCCGACCGGAGATACGCAGTATTTT. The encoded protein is CASRVKSPTGDTQYF.

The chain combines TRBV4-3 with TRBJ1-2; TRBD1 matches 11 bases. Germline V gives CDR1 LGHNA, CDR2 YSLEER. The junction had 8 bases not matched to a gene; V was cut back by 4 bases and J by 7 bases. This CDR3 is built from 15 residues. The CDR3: CASSLGQGAASGYTF. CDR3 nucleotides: TGCGCCAGCAGCCTCGGACAGGGGGCAGCGTCTGGCTACACCTTC.

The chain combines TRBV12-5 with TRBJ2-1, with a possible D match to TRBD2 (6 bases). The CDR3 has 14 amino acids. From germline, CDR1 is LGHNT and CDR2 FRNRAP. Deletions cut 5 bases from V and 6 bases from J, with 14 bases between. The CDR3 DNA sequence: TGTGCTAGTGGTCCCGACGGACTACTCAATGAGCAGTTCTTC. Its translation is CASGPDGLLNEQFF.

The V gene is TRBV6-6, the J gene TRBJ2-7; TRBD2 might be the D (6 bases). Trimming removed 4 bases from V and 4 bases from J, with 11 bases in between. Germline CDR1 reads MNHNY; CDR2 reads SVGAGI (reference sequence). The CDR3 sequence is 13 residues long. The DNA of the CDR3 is TGTGCCAGCAGTTTGCGGGACGGATACGAGCAGTACTTC. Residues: CASSLRDGYEQYF.

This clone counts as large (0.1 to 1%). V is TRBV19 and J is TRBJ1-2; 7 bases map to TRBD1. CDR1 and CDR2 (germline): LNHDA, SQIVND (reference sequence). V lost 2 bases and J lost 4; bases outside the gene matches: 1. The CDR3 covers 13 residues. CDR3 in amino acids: CASSITGAYGYTF. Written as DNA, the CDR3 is TGTGCCAGTAGTATAACAGGGGCCTATGGCTACACCTTC.

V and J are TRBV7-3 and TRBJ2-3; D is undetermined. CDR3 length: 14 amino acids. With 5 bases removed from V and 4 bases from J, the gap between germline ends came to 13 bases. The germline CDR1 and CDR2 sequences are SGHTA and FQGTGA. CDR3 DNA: TGTGCCAGCAGCCTCACAAGAGTCTCAGATACGCAGTATTTT. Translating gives CASSLTRVSDTQYF.

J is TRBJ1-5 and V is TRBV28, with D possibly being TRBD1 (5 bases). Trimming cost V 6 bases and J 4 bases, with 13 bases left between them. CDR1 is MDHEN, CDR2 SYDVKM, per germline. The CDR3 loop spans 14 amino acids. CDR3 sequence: CASRIGGLNQPQHF. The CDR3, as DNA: TGTGCCAGCAGGATCGGGGGACTAAATCAGCCCCAGCATTTT.

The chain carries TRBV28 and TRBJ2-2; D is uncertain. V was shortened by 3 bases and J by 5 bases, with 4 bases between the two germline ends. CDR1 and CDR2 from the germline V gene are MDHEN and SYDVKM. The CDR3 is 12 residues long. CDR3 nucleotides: TGTGCCAGCAGTTTTGATACCGGGGAGCTGTTTTTT. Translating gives CASSFDTGELFF.

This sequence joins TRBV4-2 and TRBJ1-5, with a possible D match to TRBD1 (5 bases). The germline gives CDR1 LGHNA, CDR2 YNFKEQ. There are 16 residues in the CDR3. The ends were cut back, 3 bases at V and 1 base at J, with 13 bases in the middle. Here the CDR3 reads CASSQGTVVSNQPQHF. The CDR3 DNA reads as TGTGCCAGCAGCCAGGGGACCGTGGTAAGCAATCAGCCCCAGCATTTT.

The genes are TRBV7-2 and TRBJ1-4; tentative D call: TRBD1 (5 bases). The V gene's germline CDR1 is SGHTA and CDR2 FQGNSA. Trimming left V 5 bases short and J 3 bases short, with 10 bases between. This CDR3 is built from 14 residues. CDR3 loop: CASSAQGANEKLFF. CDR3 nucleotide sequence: TGTGCCAGCAGCGCTCAGGGTGCTAATGAAAAACTGTTTTTT. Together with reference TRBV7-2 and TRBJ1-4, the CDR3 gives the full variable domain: GAGVSQSPSNKVTEKGKDVELRCDPISGHTALYWYRQSLGQGLEFLIYFQGNSAPDKSGLPSDRFSAERTGGSVSTLTIQRTQQEDSAVYLCASSAQGANEKLFFGSGTQLSVL.

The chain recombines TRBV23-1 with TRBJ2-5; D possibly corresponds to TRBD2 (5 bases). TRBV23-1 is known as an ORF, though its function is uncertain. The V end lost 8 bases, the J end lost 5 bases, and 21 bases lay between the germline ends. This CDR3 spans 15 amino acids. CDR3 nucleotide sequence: TGCGCCAGCCGCGAAAAGTCCCGGGGTGGCGAGACCCAGTACTTC. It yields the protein CASREKSRGGETQYF.